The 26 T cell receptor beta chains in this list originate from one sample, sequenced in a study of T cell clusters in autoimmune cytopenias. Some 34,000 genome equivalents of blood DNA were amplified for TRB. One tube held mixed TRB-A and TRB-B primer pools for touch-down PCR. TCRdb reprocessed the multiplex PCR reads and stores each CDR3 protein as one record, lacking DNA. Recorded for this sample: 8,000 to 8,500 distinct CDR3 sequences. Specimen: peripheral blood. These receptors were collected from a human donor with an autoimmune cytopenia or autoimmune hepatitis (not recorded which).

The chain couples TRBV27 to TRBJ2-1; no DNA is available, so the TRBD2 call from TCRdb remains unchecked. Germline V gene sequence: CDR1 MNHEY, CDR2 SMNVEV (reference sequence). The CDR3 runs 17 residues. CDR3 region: CASSLLAGGMRDNEQFF.

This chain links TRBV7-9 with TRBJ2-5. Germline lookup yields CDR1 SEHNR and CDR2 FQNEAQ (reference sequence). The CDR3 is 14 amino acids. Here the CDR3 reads CASSAPGYQETQYF.

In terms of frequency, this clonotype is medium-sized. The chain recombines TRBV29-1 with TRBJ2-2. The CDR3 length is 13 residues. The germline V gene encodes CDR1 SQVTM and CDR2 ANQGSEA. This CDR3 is CSVDEGNTGELFF.

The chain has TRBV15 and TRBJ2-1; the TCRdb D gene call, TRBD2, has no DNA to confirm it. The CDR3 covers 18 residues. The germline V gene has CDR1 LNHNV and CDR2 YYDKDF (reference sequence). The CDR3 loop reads CATSRDLAGTNSYNEQFF.

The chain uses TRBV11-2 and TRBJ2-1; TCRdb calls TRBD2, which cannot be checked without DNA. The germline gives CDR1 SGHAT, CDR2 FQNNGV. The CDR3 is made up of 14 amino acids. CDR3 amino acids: CASSFGLAGNEQFF.

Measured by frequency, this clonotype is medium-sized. Here the CDR3 reads CASSPREGPEAFF. The gene calls are TRBV18 and TRBJ1-1. Germline CDR1 reads KGHSH; CDR2 reads LQKENI. The CDR3 is 13 residues long.

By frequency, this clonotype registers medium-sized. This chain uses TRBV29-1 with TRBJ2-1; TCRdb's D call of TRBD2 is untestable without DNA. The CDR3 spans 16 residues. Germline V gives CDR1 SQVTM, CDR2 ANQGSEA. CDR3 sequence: CSVELAGVPGYNEQFF.

The CDR3: CASSPTRLTIYF. The rearrangement uses TRBV5-3 and TRBJ1-3. TRBV5-3 is an ORF for which the function is uncertain. The CDR3 is made up of 12 amino acids.

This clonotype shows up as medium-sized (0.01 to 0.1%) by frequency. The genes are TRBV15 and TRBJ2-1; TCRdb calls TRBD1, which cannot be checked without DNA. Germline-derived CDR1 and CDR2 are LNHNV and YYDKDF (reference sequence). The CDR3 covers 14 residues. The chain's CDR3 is CATRGRSSYNEQFF. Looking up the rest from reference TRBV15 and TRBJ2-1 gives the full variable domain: DAMVIQNPRYQVTQFGKPVTLSCSQTLNHNVMYWYQQKSSQAPKLLFHYYDKDFNNEADTPDNFQSRRPNTSFCFLDIRSPGLGDTAMYLCATRGRSSYNEQFFGPGTRLTVL.

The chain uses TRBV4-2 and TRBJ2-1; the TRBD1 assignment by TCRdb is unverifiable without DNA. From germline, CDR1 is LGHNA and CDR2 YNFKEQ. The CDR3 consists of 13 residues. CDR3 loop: CASSEQQGAGQFF.

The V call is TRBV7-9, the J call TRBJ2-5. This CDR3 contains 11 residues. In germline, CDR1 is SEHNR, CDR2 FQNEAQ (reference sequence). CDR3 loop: CASSFRETQYF.

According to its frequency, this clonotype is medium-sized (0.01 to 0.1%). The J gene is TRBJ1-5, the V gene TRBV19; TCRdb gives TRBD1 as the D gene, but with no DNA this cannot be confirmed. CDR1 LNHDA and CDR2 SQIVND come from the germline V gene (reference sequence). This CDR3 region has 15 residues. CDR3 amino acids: CASSIQGYSNQPQHF. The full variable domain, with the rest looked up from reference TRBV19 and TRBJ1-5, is DGGITQSPKYLFRKEGQNVTLSCEQNLNHDAMYWYRQDPGQGLRLIYYSQIVNDFQKGDIAEGYSVSREKKESFPLTVTSAQKNPTAFYLCASSIQGYSNQPQHFGDGTRLSIL.

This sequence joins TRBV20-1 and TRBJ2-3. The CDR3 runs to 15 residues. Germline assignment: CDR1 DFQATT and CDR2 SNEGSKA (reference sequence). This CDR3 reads CSAREGSSSTDTQYF.

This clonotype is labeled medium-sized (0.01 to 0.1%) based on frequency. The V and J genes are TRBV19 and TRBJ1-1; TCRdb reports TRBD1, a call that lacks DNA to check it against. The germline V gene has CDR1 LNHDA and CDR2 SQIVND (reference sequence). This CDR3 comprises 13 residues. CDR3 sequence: CASSTTGTTEAFF.

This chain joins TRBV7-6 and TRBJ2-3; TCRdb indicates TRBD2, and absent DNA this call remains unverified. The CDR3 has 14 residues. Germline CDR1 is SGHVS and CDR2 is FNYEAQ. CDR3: CASSLPSGIDTQYF. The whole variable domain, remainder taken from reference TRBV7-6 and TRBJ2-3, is GAGVSQSPRYKVTKRGQDVALRCDPISGHVSLYWYRQALGQGPEFLTYFNYEAQQDKSGLPNDRFSAERPEGSISTLTIQRTEQRDSAMYRCASSLPSGIDTQYFGPGTRLTVL.

CDR3 amino acids: CASSPGGEWKGYTF. V usage is TRBV5-1 and J usage is TRBJ1-2. This CDR3 is built from 14 residues. Germline CDR1 reads SGHRS; CDR2 reads YFSETQ.

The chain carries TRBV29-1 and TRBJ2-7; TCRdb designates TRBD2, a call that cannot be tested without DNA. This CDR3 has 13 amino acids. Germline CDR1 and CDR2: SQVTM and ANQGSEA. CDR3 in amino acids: CSPRLAGYYEQYF.

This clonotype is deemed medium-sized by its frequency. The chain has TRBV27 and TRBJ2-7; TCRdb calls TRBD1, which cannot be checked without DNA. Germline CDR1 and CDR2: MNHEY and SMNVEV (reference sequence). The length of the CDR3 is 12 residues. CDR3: CASRGATYEQYF.

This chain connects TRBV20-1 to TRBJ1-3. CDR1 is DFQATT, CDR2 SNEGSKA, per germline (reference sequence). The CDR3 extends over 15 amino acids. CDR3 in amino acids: CSARDPQYSGNTIYF.

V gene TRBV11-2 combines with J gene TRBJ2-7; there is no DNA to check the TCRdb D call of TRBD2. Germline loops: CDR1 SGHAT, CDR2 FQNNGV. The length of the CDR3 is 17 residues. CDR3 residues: CASSLDVVREVRYEQYF. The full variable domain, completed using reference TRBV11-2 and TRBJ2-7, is EAGVAQSPRYKIIEKRQSVAFWCNPISGHATLYWYQQILGQGPKLLIQFQNNGVVDDSQLPKDRFSAERLKGVDSTLKIQPAKLEDSAVYLCASSLDVVREVRYEQYFGPGTRLTVT.

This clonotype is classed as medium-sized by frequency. The CDR3 region is CASSYAASGAVETQYF. V and J are TRBV6-5 and TRBJ2-5; the D call of TRBD2 rests on TCRdb alone, since no DNA is present to check it. Germline CDR1 reads MNHEY; CDR2 reads SVGAGI. The CDR3 extends over 16 amino acids.

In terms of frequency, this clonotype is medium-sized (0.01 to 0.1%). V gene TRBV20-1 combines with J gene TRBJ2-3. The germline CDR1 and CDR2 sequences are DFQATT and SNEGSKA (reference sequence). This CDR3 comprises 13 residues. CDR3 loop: CSALTSFTDTQYF.

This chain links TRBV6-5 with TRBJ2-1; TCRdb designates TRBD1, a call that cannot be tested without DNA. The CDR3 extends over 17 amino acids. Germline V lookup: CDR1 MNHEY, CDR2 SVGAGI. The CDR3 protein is CASSVGVTARINNEQFF.

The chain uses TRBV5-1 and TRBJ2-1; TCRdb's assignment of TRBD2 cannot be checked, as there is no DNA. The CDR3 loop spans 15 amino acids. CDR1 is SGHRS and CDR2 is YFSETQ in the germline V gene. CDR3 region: CASSWTSGVYNEQFF. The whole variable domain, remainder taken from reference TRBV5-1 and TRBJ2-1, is KAGVTQTPRYLIKTRGQQVTLSCSPISGHRSVSWYQQTPGQGLQFLFEYFSETQRNKGNFPGRFSGRQFSNSRSEMNVSTLELGDSALYLCASSWTSGVYNEQFFGPGTRLTVL.

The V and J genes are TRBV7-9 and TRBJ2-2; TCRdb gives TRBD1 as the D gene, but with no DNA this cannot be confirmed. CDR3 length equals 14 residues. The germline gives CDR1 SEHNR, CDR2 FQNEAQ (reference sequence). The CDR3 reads CASSSTGITGELFF.

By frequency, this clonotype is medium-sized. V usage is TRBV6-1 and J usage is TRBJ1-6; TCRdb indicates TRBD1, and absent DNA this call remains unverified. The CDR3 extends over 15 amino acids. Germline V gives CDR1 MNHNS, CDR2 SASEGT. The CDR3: CASSEVPGQSSPLHF.